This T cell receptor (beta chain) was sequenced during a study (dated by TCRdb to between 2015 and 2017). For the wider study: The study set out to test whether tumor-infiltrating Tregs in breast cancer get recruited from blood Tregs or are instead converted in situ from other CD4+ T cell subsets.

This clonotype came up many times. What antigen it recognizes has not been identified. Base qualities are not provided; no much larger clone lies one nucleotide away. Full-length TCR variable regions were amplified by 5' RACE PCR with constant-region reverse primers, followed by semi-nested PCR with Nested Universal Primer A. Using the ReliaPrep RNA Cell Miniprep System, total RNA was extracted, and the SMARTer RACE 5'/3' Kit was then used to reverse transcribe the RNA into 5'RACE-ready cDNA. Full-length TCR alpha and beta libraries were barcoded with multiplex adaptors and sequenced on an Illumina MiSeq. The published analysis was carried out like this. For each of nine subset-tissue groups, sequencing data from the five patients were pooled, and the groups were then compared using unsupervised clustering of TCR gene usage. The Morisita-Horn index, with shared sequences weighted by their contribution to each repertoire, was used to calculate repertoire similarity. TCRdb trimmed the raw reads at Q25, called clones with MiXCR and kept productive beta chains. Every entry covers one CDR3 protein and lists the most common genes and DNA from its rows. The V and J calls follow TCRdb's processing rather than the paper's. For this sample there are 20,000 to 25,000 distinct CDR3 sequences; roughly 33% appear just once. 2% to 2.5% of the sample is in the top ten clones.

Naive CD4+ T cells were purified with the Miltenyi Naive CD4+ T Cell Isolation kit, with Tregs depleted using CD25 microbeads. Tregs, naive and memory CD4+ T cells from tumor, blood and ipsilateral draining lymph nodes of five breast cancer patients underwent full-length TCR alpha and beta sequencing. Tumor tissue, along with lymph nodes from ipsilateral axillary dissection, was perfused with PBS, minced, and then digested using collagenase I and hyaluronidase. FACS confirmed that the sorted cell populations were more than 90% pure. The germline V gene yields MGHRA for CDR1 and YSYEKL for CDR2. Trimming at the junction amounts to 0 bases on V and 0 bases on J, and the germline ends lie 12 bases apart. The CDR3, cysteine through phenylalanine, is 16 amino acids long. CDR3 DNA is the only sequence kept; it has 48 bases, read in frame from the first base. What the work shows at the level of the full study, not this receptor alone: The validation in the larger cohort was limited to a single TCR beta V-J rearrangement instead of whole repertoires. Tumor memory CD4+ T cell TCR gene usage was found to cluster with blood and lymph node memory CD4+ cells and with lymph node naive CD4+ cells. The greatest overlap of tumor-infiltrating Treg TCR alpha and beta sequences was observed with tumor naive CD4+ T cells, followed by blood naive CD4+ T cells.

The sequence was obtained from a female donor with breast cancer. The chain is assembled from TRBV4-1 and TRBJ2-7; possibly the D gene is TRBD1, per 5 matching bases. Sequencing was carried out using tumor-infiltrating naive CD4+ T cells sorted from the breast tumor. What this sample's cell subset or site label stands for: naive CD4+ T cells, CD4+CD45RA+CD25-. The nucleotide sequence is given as TGCGCCAGCAGCCAAGAGCAGGGTAGGAGCTCCTACGAGCAGTACTTC. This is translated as CASSQEQGRSSYEQYF.